This T cell receptor (beta chain) was retrieved from a study of blood T cell repertoires in COVID-19. Germline V gene data show CDR1 as MNHEY and CDR2 as SVGAGI. The V and J ends lost 5 bases and 5 bases respectively, with 13 bases between them. This CDR3 is 14 amino acids long. Methods used by the authors: Estimates of nucleated cell counts were drawn from the amplification of reference gene primers. Only in-frame clones appear in the TCRdb table, and some are missing; sequencing was by immunoSEQ multiplex PCR. Clone size and the V and J calls come from that table; the DNA yielded D and trimming. The profile shows 200,000 to 300,000 clones, approximately 86% of them singletons.

The sequence was collected from a man between 60 and 70 years old who had recovered from COVID-19. The chain couples TRBV6-5 to TRBJ2-1; maybe TRBD1 (6 bases). The sample taken for sequencing was peripheral blood. The DNA of the CDR3 is TGTGCCAGCAGTCGCTCGACAGGAAACAATGAGCAGTTCTTC. This sequence encodes CASSRSTGNNEQFF.